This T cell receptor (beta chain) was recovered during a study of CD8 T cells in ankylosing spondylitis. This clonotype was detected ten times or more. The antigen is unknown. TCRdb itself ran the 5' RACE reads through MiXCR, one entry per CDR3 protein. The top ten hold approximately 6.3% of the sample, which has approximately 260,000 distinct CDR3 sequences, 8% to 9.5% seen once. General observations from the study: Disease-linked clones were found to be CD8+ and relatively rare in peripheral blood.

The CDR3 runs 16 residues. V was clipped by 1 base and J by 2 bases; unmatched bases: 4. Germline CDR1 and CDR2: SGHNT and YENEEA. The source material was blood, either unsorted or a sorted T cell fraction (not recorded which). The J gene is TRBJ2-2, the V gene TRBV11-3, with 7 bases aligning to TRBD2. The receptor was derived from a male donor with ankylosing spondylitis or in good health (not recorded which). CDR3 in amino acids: CASSLGLASNTGELFF. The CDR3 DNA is TGTGCCAGCAGCTTAGGACTAGCCTCCAACACCGGGGAGCTGTTTTTT.